This is a list of T cell receptor beta chains from one sample in a study of identical twins. TCRdb re-called the 5' RACE reads through MiXCR, storing one row per CDR3 protein. The table shows approximately 260,000 distinct CDR3 sequences, with over 12% occurring only once. Sequencing input: memory (CD45RO+) T cells sorted from blood. Source of these receptors: a woman aged 18-30 years in good health. Each CDR3 is given with its conserved first and last residue. A row's size may be missing; if present it is once, few, many or a size class.

j_call,clone_size,cdr3_length,v_call,cdr3_aa
TRBJ1-5,.,13,TRBV10-2,CASSSQDYQPQHF
TRBJ2-1,.,15,TRBV20-1,CSAPRTSGIVGEQFF
TRBJ2-7,.,15,TRBV4-3,CASSQNLQTTYEQYF
TRBJ2-3,few,13,TRBV29-1,CSVLIRSGDTQYF
TRBJ2-3,.,15,TRBV6-4,CASSDGTSGGDTQYF
TRBJ2-5,many,13,TRBV29-1,CSVEQNPQETQYF
TRBJ2-3,few,13,TRBV2,CASKIAGADTQYF
TRBJ2-7,.,14,TRBV12-3/TRBV12-4,CASRRQGSAYEQYF
TRBJ2-1,few,16,TRBV7-2,CASSLTGTRSYNEQFF
TRBJ2-5,many,16,TRBV6-5,CASSYRTSGLQETQYF
TRBJ2-7,few,19,TRBV11-2,CASSLGTERRLFGSYEQYF
TRBJ2-3,few,16,TRBV27,CASSLWSSGGTDTQYF
TRBJ1-2,.,12,TRBV9,CASYSGVNGYTF
TRBJ2-1,.,16,TRBV6-1,CASSPLAGGSHNEQFF
TRBJ2-7,few,16,TRBV10-2,CASSNFASETPYEQYF
TRBJ2-7,many,15,TRBV12-3/TRBV12-4,CASRPGTGLLYEQYF
TRBJ2-7,.,15,TRBV19,CASSISWTPTYEQYF
TRBJ2-1,.,16,TRBV13,CASSPKLAGSYNEQFF
TRBJ1-2,many,14,TRBV5-5,CASSPVTANYGYTF
TRBJ2-2,few,14,TRBV6-2/TRBV6-3,CASSYYPNGGELFF
TRBJ1-1,many,12,TRBV5-6,CASSSTGVGAFF
TRBJ2-1,many,13,TRBV5-5,CASRKGGLGEQFF
TRBJ1-2,.,13,TRBV7-9,CASSITGDRGYTF
TRBJ2-5,many,13,TRBV20-1,CSARDPLPETQYF
TRBJ2-3,.,17,TRBV20-1,CSATPLTAEFGTDTQYF
TRBJ1-6,few,14,TRBV5-6,CASSLDRVHSPLHF
TRBJ1-2,few,14,TRBV12-3/TRBV12-4,CASSIMRWGEGYTF
TRBJ2-1,.,13,TRBV12-3/TRBV12-4,CASSFFGYNEQFF
TRBJ2-1,.,15,TRBV7-2,CASSSGGVAYNEQFF
TRBJ2-5,.,16,TRBV11-2,CASSPSPGLGYGTQYF
TRBJ2-7,.,15,TRBV11-2,CASSSPGHGGYEQYF
TRBJ2-7,.,10,TRBV27,CASSWRPQHF
TRBJ2-1,few,12,TRBV5-5,CASSFLTNEQFF
TRBJ1-1,.,14,TRBV12-3/TRBV12-4,CASSREGPGQKAFF
TRBJ2-7,.,14,TRBV20-1,CSARDPQRAYEQYF
TRBJ2-1,few,15,TRBV29-1,CSVRLPGTGLNEQFF
TRBJ2-1,many,15,TRBV7-7,CASSQTGTAYNEQFF
TRBJ1-1,.,14,TRBV6-2/TRBV6-3,CASRGQGENTEAFF
TRBJ2-1,few,16,TRBV4-3,CASSQGPGDPRNEQFF
TRBJ2-3,.,18,TRBV11-2,CASSRNPIAGDLTDTQYF
TRBJ2-7,few,14,TRBV15,CATSRRQGKYEQYF
TRBJ1-2,.,14,TRBV3-1,CASSQEGGDYGYTF
TRBJ2-2,few,14,TRBV3-1,CAASGTVVSGELFF
TRBJ2-1,.,13,TRBV4-3,CASSQDVGDEQFF
TRBJ1-2,many,12,TRBV12-3/TRBV12-4,CATSPRGNGYTF
TRBJ2-7,few,15,TRBV14,CASSQAGGRRYEQYF
TRBJ1-1,many,15,TRBV7-9,CASSLGDGLNTEAFF
TRBJ2-1,few,11,TRBV6-5,CASRRTGEQFF
TRBJ1-4,many,12,TRBV12-3/TRBV12-4,CASSPSVGGLFF
TRBJ2-1,many,11,TRBV20-1,CSASQVDEQFF
TRBJ2-7,.,12,TRBV20-1,CSARVGPYEQYF
TRBJ1-1,few,11,TRBV2,CATHMNTEAFF
TRBJ2-5,.,15,TRBV5-1,CASSFQGFKGETQYF
TRBJ2-7,.,16,TRBV10-3,CAISRSLAVSSYEQYF
TRBJ2-5,.,16,TRBV7-8,CASSFGLAGAGETQYF